Below are 17 T cell receptor beta chains sequenced from a single sample in a study of regulatory T cells in long-lasting Graves disease. Time point described: newly diagnosed GD, antithyroid drugs for less than 3 months. TCR sequences were obtained from RNA taken from PBMCs. According to the study, TCR beta libraries were built with iRepertoire HTBI primers and CDR3-region Arm-PCR. TCRdb re-called the multiplex PCR reads with MiXCR, one entry per CDR3 protein. Seen here are 500,000 to 700,000 distinct CDR3 sequences, roughly 15% observed once, and the top ten hold under 20%. The data also belong to a second study, concerning T cells in Graves' hyperthyroidism and ophthalmopathy.

The sequenced sample was peripheral blood mononuclear cells (PBMCs), obtained at new diagnosis, from a patient treated with antithyroid drugs. The receptors derive from a woman aged 25 to 45 with Graves disease.

A remark on this clonotype: A much larger clone differs from this one at a single base, so this may be a read error. V gene TRBV5-1 combines with J gene TRBJ2-1, with 7 bases that match TRBD1. The length of the CDR3 is 16 residues. In germline, CDR1 is SGHRS, CDR2 YFSETQ. Here the CDR3 DNA reads TGCGCCAGCAGCCCTCCGGGACAGAGCTCCTACAATGAGCAGCTCTTC. Its protein is CASSPPGQSSYNEQLF. The full variable domain, rest sourced from reference TRBV5-1 and TRBJ2-1, is KAGVTQTPRYLIKTRGQQVTLSCSPISGHRSVSWYQQTPGQGLQFLFEYFSETQRNKGNFPGRFSGRQFSNSRSEMNVSTLELGDSALYLCASSPPGQSSYNEQLFGPGTRLTVL.

This clonotype was found a few times. The CDR3 region has the DNA TGCAGCGTGTCAGAAGCGCTGGGCGCACCCCTCCACTTT. Translating it yields CSVSEALGAPLHF. The V and J genes are TRBV29-1 and TRBJ1-6; no firm D call. There are 13 residues in the CDR3. V was pared by 6 bases and J by 11 bases, with 17 bases between. Germline values: CDR1 SQVTM, CDR2 ANQGSEA.

This clonotype appeared many times. V and J are TRBV28 and TRBJ1-3, with D perhaps matching TRBD1 (5 bases). CDR3 length: 15 residues. Germline assignment: CDR1 MDHEN and CDR2 SYDVKM. Trimming removed 9 bases at V and 1 base at J, with 16 bases between. For the CDR3, the DNA is TGTGCCAGTGTTGGGACGTACCTTTCTGGAAACACCATATATTTT. This codes for CASVGTYLSGNTIYF.

This chain uses TRBV4-1 with TRBJ1-3; no definite D call. The V and J ends lost 0 bases and 1 base respectively, with 10 bases between them. The CDR3 contains 16 residues. Per germline, CDR1 MGHRA and CDR2 YSYEKL. CDR3 bases: TGCGCCAGCAGCCAAGATCAATCAGTTTCTGGAAACACCATATATTTT. Translation: CASSQDQSVSGNTIYF.

This clonotype has at least ten counts. This chain links TRBV28 with TRBJ1-2; the match to TRBD1 covers 7 bases. The V gene end was trimmed by 5 bases and the J gene end by 7 bases; junction bases not matched to a gene: 10. The germline gives CDR1 MDHEN, CDR2 SYDVKM. The CDR3 is 14 amino acids. The CDR3 loop is CASSAPKGARGYTF. In nucleotides, the CDR3 is TGTGCCAGCAGTGCCCCTAAGGGGGCACGTGGCTACACCTTC.

This clonotype was detected many times. CDR3 region: CASSFLWTSGAPGANVLTF. Here the CDR3 DNA reads TGTGCCAGCAGTTTTCTCTGGACTAGCGGAGCCCCTGGGGCCAACGTCCTGACTTTC. This chain joins TRBV27 and TRBJ2-6, with 10 bases aligning to TRBD2. CDR1 and CDR2 from the germline V gene are MNHEY and SMNVEV (reference sequence). The CDR3 loop spans 19 amino acids. V shed 3 bases and J 2 bases; nucleotides not matched to a gene: 10.

This chain joins TRBV5-4 and TRBJ2-6; weak D call: TRBD1 (5 bases). V was pared by 2 bases and J by 3 bases, with 9 bases between. CDR3 length: 15 residues. CDR1 and CDR2 from the germline V gene are SGHNT and YYREEE (reference sequence). CDR3 residues: CASSFQGGGANVLTF. DNA of the CDR3: TGTGCCAGCAGCTTCCAGGGTGGTGGGGCCAACGTCCTGACTTTC.

The sample holds many counts of this clonotype. CDR3 sequence reads: CASSPGTGRGNEQFF. DNA of the CDR3: TGTGCCAGCAGTCCCGGGACGGGACGGGGCAATGAGCAGTTCTTC. The rearrangement links TRBV2 to TRBJ2-1; D tentatively fits TRBD1 or TRBD2 (5 bases each). The V and J ends lost 5 bases and 6 bases respectively, with 17 bases between them. Per germline, CDR1 SNHLY and CDR2 FYNNEI. The CDR3 totals 15 residues.

This clonotype was observed at least ten times. The V and J genes are TRBV20-1 and TRBJ1-5; no reliable D call. V was shortened by 0 bases and J by 4 bases, with 10 bases between the two germline ends. CDR1 DFQATT and CDR2 SNEGSKA come from the germline V gene (reference sequence). The CDR3 loop spans 14 amino acids. CDR3 region: CSARDPLTNQPQHF. For the CDR3, the DNA is TGCAGTGCTAGAGATCCCTTAACTAATCAGCCCCAGCATTTT.

In its sample, this clonotype was seen many times. The gene calls are TRBV5-5 and TRBJ2-2; 8 bases fit TRBD1. The CDR3 covers 15 residues. Germline V gene data show CDR1 as SGHKS and CDR2 as YYEKEE (reference sequence). Trimming took 4 bases from V and 4 from J; bases not matched to a gene: 6. CDR3 DNA sequence: TGTGCCAGCAGCCTATGGACAGGGCTCACCGGGGAGCTGTTTTTT. The encoded protein is CASSLWTGLTGELFF.

This clonotype was seen repeatedly, ten times or more. The chain recombines TRBV12-3 or TRBV12-4 with TRBJ2-4, with D uncertain. The CDR3 contains 15 residues. The V and J ends lost 2 bases and 0 bases respectively, with 8 bases between them. The CDR3 protein is CASSLSLVAKNIQYF. The CDR3 nucleotides read TGTGCCAGCAGTTTAAGTCTGGTAGCCAAAAACATTCAGTACTTC.

This clonotype was seen only a few times. This rearrangement joins TRBV14 to TRBJ1-1; the D is unclear. Germline CDR1 reads SGHDN; CDR2 reads FVKESK. Between the trimmed V and J ends, which lost 1 base and 1 base, there was a span of 7 bases. There are 14 residues in the CDR3. The CDR3 coding sequence is TGTGCCAGCAGCCAAGGCTGGGGGAACACTGAAGCTTTCTTT. It translates to CASSQGWGNTEAFF.

As regards this clonotype: A much more abundant neighbour one base away suggests this may be a read error. This sequence joins TRBV30 and TRBJ1-2; D remains unclear. Germline V gene lookup returns CDR1 GTSNPN and CDR2 SVGIG (reference sequence). This CDR3 spans 12 amino acids. CDR3 in amino acids: CAWSVGNHGYTF. In DNA, the CDR3 is TGTGCCTGGAGTGTTGGTAACCATGGCTACACCTTC.

This clonotype was counted only a few times. The rearrangement joins TRBV11-2 to TRBJ2-7, with D possibly matching TRBD1 (5 bases). The germline V gene has CDR1 SGHAT and CDR2 FQNNGV. The germline V and J ends were trimmed by 1 base and 0 bases, with 13 bases remaining between them. There are 16 residues in the CDR3. The CDR3 protein is CASSLGQQVSSYEQYF. CDR3 nucleotide sequence: TGTGCCAGCAGCTTAGGGCAACAGGTCTCCTCCTACGAGCAGTACTTC.

There are many counts of this clonotype. This chain links TRBV5-5 with TRBJ2-1; no definite D call. Germline lookup yields CDR1 SGHKS and CDR2 YYEKEE (reference sequence). This CDR3 has 12 residues. V lost 5 bases to trimming and J lost 5 bases, with 8 bases between them. CDR3 sequence: CASSPWDNEQFF. Written as DNA, the CDR3 is TGTGCCAGCAGTCCGTGGGACAATGAGCAGTTCTTC.

Ten or more counts support this clonotype. The chain combines TRBV28 with TRBJ1-1; no firm D call. V lost 3 bases and J 7 bases, leaving 12 bases between the germline ends. Per germline, CDR1 MDHEN and CDR2 SYDVKM. This CDR3 is built from 13 residues. The CDR3 protein is CASSFNIKGEAFF. For the CDR3, the DNA is TGTGCCAGCAGTTTTAATATTAAGGGTGAAGCTTTCTTT.

This clonotype was seen ten or more times. CDR3 bases: TGTGCCAGCAGTTACGCGGCAGGGAGCAACTACGAGCAGTACTTC. Translated, it gives CASSYAAGSNYEQYF. The chain links TRBV6-5 to TRBJ2-7, with D tentatively TRBD1 or TRBD2 (5 bases each). With 2 bases removed from V and 3 bases from J, the gap between germline ends came to 14 bases. Germline CDR1 and CDR2: MNHEY and SVGAGI. The CDR3 has 15 amino acids.